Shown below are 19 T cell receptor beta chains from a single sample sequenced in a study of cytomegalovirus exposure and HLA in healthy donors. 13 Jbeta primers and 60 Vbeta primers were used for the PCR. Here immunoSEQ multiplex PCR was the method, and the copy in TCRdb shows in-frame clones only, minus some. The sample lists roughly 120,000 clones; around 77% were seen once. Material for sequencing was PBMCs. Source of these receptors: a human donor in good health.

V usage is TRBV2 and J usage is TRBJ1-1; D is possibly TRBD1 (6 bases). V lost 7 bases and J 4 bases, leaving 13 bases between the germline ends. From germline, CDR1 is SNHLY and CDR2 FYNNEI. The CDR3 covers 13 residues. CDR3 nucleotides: TGTGCCAGCAACAGGGAGGGGGGCACTGAAGCTTTCTTT. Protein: CASNREGGTEAFF.

DNA for the CDR3: TGTGCCAGCAGCGTAGGGCGGGCGGTGAACACTGAAGCTTTCTTT. Its protein product is CASSVGRAVNTEAFF. V and J are TRBV9 and TRBJ1-1, with no clear D. Germline assignment: CDR1 SGDLS and CDR2 YYNGEE. Between the trimmed V and J ends, which lost 0 bases and 0 bases, there was a span of 9 bases. This CDR3 is 15 amino acids long. Combining the CDR3 with reference TRBV9 and TRBJ1-1 gives the whole variable domain DSGVTQTPKHLITATGQRVTLRCSPRSGDLSVYWYQQSLDQGLQFLIQYYNGEERAKGNILERFSAQQFPDLHSELNLSSLELGDSALYFCASSVGRAVNTEAFFGQGTRLTVV.

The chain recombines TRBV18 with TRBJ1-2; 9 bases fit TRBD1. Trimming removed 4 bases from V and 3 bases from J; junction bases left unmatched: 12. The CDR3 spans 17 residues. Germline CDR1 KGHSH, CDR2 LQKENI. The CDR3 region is CASSLPPGDRVDYGYTF. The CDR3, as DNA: TGTGCCAGCTCACTCCCTCCTGGGGACAGGGTCGACTATGGCTACACCTTC.

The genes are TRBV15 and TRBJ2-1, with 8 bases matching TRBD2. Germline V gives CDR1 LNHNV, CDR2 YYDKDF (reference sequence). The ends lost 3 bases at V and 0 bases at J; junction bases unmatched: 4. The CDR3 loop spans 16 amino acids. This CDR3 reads CATSRDSGNSYNEQFF. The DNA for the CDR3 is TGTGCCACCAGCAGGGATAGCGGGAACTCCTACAATGAGCAGTTCTTC.

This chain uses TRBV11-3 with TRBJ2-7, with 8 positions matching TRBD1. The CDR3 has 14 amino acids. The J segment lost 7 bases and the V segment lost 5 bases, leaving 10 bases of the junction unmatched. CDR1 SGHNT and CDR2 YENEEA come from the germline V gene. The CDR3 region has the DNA TGTGCCAGCAGCCCTCGGACAGGGAAGGGAGAGCAGTACTTC. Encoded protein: CASSPRTGKGEQYF.

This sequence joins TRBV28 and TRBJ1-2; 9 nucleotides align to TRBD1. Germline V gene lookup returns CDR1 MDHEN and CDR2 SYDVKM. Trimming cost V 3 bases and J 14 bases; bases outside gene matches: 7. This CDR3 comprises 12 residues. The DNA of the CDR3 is TGTGCCAGCAGTTTGGGGACAGGGTATTATACCTTC. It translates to CASSLGTGYYTF.

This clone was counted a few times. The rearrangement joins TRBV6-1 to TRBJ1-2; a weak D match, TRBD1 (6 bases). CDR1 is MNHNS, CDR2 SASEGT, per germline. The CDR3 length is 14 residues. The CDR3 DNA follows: TGTGGAACCCGGACAGCTCGGACTAGCTATGGCTACACCTTC. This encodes CGTRTARTSYGYTF.

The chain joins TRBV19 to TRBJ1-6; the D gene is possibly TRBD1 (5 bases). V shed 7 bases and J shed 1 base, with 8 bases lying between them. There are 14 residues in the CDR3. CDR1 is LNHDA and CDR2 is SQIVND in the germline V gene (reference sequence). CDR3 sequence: CASMGGSYNSPLHF. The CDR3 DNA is TGTGCCAGTATGGGGGGTTCCTATAATTCACCCCTCCACTTT. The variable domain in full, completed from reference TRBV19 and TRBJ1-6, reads DGGITQSPKYLFRKEGQNVTLSCEQNLNHDAMYWYRQDPGQGLRLIYYSQIVNDFQKGDIAEGYSVSREKKESFPLTVTSAQKNPTAFYLCASMGGSYNSPLHFGNGTRLTVT.

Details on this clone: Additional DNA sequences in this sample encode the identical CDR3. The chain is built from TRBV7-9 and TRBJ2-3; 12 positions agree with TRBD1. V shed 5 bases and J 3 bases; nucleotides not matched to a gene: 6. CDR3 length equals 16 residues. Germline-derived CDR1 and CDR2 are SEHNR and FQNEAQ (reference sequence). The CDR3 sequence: CASSPGTGGRTDTQYF. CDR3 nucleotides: TGTGCCAGCAGCCCGGGGACAGGGGGCAGGACAGATACGCAGTATTTT.

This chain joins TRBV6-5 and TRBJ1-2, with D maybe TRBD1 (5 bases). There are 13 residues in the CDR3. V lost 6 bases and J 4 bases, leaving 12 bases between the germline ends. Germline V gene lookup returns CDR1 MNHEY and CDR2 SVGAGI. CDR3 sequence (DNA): TGTGCCAGCAGCCTACAACAGGCCTATGGCTACACCTTC. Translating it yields CASSLQQAYGYTF.

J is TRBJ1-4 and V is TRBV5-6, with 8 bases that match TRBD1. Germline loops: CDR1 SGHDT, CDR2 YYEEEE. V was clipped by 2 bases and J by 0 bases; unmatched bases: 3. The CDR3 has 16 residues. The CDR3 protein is CASSFDRGATNEKLFF. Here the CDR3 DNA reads TGTGCCAGCAGCTTTGACAGGGGCGCAACTAATGAAAAACTGTTTTTT.

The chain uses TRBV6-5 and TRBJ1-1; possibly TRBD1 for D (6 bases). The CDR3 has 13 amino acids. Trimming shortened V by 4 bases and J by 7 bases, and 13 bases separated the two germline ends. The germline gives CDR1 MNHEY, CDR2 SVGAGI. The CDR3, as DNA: TGTGCCAGCAGTTCTTCAGGACAGCTTGAAGCTTTCTTT. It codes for CASSSSGQLEAFF.

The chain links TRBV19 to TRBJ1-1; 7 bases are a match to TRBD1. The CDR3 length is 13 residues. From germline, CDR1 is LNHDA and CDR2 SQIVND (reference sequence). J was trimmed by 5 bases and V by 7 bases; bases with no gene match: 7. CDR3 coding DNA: TGTGCCAGTAATAGGGGGCCGGGGACTGAAGCTTTCTTT. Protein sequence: CASNRGPGTEAFF.

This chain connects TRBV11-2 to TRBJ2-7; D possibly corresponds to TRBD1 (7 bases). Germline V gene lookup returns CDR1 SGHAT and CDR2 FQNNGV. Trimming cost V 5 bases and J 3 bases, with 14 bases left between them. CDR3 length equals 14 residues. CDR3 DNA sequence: TGTGCCAGCAGCCCGCCGGGGGACAGCTACGAGCAGTACTTC. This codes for CASSPPGDSYEQYF.

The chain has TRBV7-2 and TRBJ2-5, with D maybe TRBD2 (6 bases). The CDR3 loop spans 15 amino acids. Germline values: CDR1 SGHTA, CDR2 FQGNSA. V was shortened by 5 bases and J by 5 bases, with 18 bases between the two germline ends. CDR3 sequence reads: CASSPVGTYGETQYF. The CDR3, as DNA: TGTGCCAGCAGCCCCGTGGGGACTTACGGGGAGACCCAGTACTTC.

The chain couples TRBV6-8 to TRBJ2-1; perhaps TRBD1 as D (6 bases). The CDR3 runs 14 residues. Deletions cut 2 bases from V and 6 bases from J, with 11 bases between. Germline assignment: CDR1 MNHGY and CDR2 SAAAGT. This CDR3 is CASSYLSRGNEQFF. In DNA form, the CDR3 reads TGTGCCAGCAGTTACCTTTCCAGGGGCAATGAGCAGTTCTTC.

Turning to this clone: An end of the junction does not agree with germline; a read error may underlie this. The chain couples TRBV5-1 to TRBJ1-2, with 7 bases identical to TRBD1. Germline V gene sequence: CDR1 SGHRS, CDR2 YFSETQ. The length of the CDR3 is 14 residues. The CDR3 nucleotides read TGCGCCAGCAGCTTGGGGGACAGAAGCTATGTCTACACCTTC. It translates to CASSLGDRSYVYTF. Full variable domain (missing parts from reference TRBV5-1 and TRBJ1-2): KAGVTQTPRYLIKTRGQQVTLSCSPISGHRSVSWYQQTPGQGLQFLFEYFSETQRNKGNFPGRFSGRQFSNSRSEMNVSTLELGDSALYLCASSLGDRSYVYTFGSGTRLTVV.

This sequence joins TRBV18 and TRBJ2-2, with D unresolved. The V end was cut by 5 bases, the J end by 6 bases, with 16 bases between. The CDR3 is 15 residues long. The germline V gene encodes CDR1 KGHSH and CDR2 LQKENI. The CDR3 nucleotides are TGTGCCAGCTCAGATTCTCTAGAATCGGCCGGGGAGCTGTTTTTT. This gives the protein CASSDSLESAGELFF.

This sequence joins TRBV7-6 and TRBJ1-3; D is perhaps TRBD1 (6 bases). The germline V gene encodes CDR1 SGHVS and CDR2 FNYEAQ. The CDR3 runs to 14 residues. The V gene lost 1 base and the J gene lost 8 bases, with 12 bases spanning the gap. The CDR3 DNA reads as TGTGCCAGCAGCTTAGTAGCCAAGGGGGACACCATATATTTT. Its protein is CASSLVAKGDTIYF.